This T cell receptor beta chain was profiled in a study of T cells after yellow fever vaccination. General observations from the study: There was a small share of clonotypes that showed up in both the CD4 and CD8 compartments. The booster saw the reappearance of most primary-vaccination clones (about 95% CD4, around 90% CD8).

There are 15 residues in the CDR3. In germline, CDR1 is SGHRS, CDR2 YFSETQ. J gave up 14 bases and V 4 bases, and 13 bases lay outside the gene matches. This clonotype showed up many times. The antigen remains unidentified. Template switching by 5'RACE produced TCR cDNA, adding a universal primer site and UMIs. TCRdb processed the 5' RACE reads anew with MiXCR; each CDR3 protein has one entry. This sample has fewer than 450,000 distinct CDR3 sequences, with 3% to 4.5% found just once. The sequence came from a man in his late teens or twenties who received the YFV17D yellow fever vaccine. The rearrangement joins TRBV5-1 to TRBJ1-6; 9 bases are shared with TRBD1. Source: PBMCs, taken 5 days after the yellow fever booster vaccination. The chain's CDR3 is CASSPSGQGLSTLHF. As DNA, the CDR3 is TGCGCCAGCAGCCCTTCGGGACAGGGCTTATCAACCCTCCACTTT.